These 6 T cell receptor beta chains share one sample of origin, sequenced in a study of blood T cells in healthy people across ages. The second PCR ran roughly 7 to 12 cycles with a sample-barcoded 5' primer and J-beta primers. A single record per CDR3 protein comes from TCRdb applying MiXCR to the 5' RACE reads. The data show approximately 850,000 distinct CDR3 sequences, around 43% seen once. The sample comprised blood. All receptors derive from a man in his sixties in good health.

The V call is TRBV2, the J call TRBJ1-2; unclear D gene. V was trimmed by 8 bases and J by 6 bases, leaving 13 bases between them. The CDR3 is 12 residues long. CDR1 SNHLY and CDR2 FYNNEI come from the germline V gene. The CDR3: CASQGWEHGYTF. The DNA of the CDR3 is TGTGCCAGCCAAGGGTGGGAACATGGCTACACCTTC. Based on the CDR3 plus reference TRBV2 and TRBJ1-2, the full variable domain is EPEVTQTPSHQVTQMGQEVILRCVPISNHLYFYWYRQILGQKVEFLVSFYNNEISEKSEIFDDQFSVERPDGSNFTLKIRSTKLEDSAMYFCASQGWEHGYTFGSGTRLTVV.

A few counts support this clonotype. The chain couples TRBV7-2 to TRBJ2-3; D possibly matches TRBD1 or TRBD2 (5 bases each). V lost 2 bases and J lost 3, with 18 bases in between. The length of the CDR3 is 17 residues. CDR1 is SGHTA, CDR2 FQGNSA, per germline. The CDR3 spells CASSLRRAGTGTDTQYF. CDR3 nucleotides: TGTGCCAGCAGCTTACGACGGGCAGGGACGGGGACAGATACGCAGTATTTT.

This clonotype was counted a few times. CDR3 sequence: CSAEDSSTDTQYF. CDR3 in DNA: TGCAGTGCTGAAGACAGTAGCACAGATACGCAGTATTTT. The rearrangement links TRBV20-1 to TRBJ2-3; possible D gene TRBD1, 5 bases. Germline values: CDR1 DFQATT, CDR2 SNEGSKA (reference sequence). This CDR3 region has 13 residues. V was cut by 5 bases and J by 0 bases, with 9 bases left in between.

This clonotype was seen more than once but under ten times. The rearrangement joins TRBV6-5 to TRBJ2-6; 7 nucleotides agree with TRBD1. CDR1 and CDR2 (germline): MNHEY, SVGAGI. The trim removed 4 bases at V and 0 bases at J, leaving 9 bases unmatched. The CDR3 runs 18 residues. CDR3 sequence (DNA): TGTGCCAGCAGTTCCCGACAGGGATCCCTCTCTGGGGCCAACGTCCTGACTTTC. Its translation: CASSSRQGSLSGANVLTF.

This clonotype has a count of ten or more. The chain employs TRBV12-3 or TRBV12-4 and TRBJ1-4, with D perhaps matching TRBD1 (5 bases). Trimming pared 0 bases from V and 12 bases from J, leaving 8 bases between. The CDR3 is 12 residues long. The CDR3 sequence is CASSLAGDQLFF. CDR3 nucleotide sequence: TGTGCCAGCAGTTTAGCGGGGGACCAACTGTTTTTT.

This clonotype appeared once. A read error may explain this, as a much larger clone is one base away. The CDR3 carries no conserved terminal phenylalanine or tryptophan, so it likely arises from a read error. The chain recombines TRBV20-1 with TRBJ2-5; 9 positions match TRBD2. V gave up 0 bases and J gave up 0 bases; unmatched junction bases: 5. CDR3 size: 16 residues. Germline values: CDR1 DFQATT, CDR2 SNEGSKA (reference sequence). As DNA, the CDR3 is TGCAGTGCTAGAGATCAAGCGGGGGGTAACCAAGAGACCCAGTACTAC. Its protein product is CSARDQAGGNQETQYY.